This T cell receptor beta chain derives from a study of Ad26.COV2.S vaccination and SARS-CoV-2 variants (dated by TCRdb to the early 2020s). With respect to the entire study: Donors in the vaccine arm were drawn from COV1001, a multicentre, randomized, double-blind, placebo-controlled phase I-IIa trial testing Ad26.COV2.S in healthy adults. Ad26.COV2.S was given intramuscularly at 5x10^10 or 1x10^11 viral particles, as a single shot or as two shots 56 days apart. TCRbeta repertoire sequencing was used to assess the specificity and breadth of SARS-CoV-2-reactive T cell receptors after Ad26.COV2.S vaccination. The TCR-sequenced set comprised around 32 samples: approximately 19 Ad26.COV2.S vaccine recipients, 5 placebo recipients and 8 SARS-CoV-2 convalescent individuals. Trial participants were randomized into five groups of five: low-dose or high-dose Ad26.COV2.S given once or twice, or placebo on both occasions. Investigators remained blinded to trial group allocation during experiments and outcome assessment. What the study reported, not specific to this receptor: Compared with placebo recipients, Ad26.COV2.S recipients showed higher spike-specific TCR breadth (P = 0.0014). It was noted by the authors that total T cell responses may have been underestimated by the TCR breadth and depth analyses. Comparing responses between vaccine doses or regimens was not something the study was powered to do. After vaccination, substantial breadth of spike-specific CD8+ and CD4+ T cell responses was reported. Vaccine and placebo recipients had similar non-spike TCR breadth, a finding consistent with the vaccine containing only spike.

The immunoSEQ Assay was the method used to sequence TCRbeta CDR3 regions. After extraction, genomic DNA underwent amplification by bias-controlled multiplex PCR, followed by high-throughput sequencing. Concerning the study's data processing: To quantify the absolute abundance of every unique TCRbeta CDR3 region, sequences were collapsed and filtered. Usable DNA was measured by amplifying reference genes present in all nucleated cells, and TCRbeta template counts were normalized to that usable DNA to estimate T cell fraction. Repertoire TCRs were annotated as SARS-CoV-2-specific by exact matching of V gene, CDR3 amino acid sequence and J gene to a known reactive TCR set. MIRA supplied the reference SARS-CoV-2 TCR set, which was filtered for enrichment in COVID-19-positive ImmuneCODE repertoires so that public or cross-reactive TCRs were removed. Using the MIRA antigens, annotated TCRs were further analysed by specific ORF or by position within an ORF. Breadth was defined as the number of annotated unique rearrangements divided by the total number of unique productive rearrangements, and depth was defined as the summed frequency of the annotated unique rearrangements. Group comparisons of TCR breadth used two-sided Wilcoxon rank-sum tests. TCRdb's version of the immuneACCESS table is confined to in-frame rearrangements and falls short of the full clone set. An unresolved V gene accounts for under half of the shortfall where checked; the remainder is of unknown origin. Clone size and V and J calls were adopted from that table, with D and trimming inferred from the DNA. The sample has 430,000 or so clones on record, around 90% of them singletons. Roughly an eighth of the sample is in the top ten clones.

The treatment or condition label for this specimen denotes: over 15 received Ad26.COV2.S at low or high dose, single or two shots; 5 received placebo; per-sample allocation not given. For vaccine and placebo recipients, repertoires were sequenced using samples collected on day 63 after the first injection. In Cohort 1b, around 25 adults aged 18-55 years were enrolled at a single site in Boston, USA, between 29 July and 7 August 2020. Ad26.COV2.S was a replication-incompetent adenovirus type 26 vector that expressed a prefusion-stabilized SARS-CoV-2 spike protein derived from the original Wuhan strain. A note on this clone: It has no known antigen specificity. No per-base quality is available; no much larger clone lies one base away.

CDR1 and CDR2, looked up from the germline V gene, are SGHTS and YDEGEE. Trimming takes 3 bases off V and 3 bases off J; junction bases not matched to a gene: 4. The CDR3 contains 15 residues, cysteine and phenylalanine counted. Only the CDR3 region is kept as DNA, spanning 45 bases read in frame from base 1. The source is a person aged 18 to 65 who received the Ad26.COV2.S COVID-19 vaccine or a placebo. Here the chain combines TRBV5-8 and TRBJ2-7, with 12 bases aligning to TRBD1. The sample consisted of peripheral blood, taken in a trial of Ad26.COV2.S vaccine versus placebo. The CDR3 protein is CASSWGTGGFYEQYF. The sequenced DNA: TGTGCCAGCAGCTGGGGGACAGGGGGCTTCTACGAGCAGTACTTC.